The following is a TCR beta chain sequence with its context. The antigen remains undetermined. Authors' data handling: Filtering differed since immunoSEQ provided only junctions, with no quality scores. Using immunoSEQ multiplex PCR, the repertoire was profiled, and TCRdb retains in-frame clones only, with some absent. Clonal size and the V and J genes are those of that table, whereas D and trimming came from the DNA. The top ten clones hold around 0.14% of a sample with roughly 2.6 million clones, 90% to 95% of them seen once. This specimen comes from a study of shared clonotypes between healthy human individuals. Findings and limits, study-wide: Some clonotypes were shared by all four sorted-subset donors, while others were not shared. The non-shared ones had lower generation probabilities than the shared ones. How much donors shared clonotypes was expected to be affected by sequencing depth. Among the subsets, naive ones generally showed larger estimated richness than memory ones.

Germline CDR1 is MNHEY and CDR2 is SVGAGI. CDR3 size: 16 residues. J gave up 5 bases and V 0 bases, and 7 bases lay outside the gene matches. This receptor was obtained from a young man in good health. The chain joins TRBV6-5 to TRBJ2-5, with 9 bases fitting TRBD2. Source material: naive CD4+ T cells sorted from blood. As to subset: CD45RA+ positively selected. In DNA, the CDR3 is TGTGCCAGCAGTTACTCTGCTAGCGGGGCTGGGGAGACCCAGTACTTC. Its protein product is CASSYSASGAGETQYF.